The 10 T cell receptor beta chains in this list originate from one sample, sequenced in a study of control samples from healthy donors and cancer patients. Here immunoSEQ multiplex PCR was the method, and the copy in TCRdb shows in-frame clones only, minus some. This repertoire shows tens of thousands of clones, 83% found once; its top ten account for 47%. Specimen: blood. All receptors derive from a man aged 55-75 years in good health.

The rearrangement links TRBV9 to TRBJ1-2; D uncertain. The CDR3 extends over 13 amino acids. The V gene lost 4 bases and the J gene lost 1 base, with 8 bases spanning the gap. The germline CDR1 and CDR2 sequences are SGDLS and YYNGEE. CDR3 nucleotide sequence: TGTGCCAGCAGCTATACACATAACTATGGCTACACCTTC. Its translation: CASSYTHNYGYTF.

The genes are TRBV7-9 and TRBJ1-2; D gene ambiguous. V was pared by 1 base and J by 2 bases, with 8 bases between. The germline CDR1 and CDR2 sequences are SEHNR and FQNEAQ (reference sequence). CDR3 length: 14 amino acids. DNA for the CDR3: TGTGCCAGCAGCTTAGTGCGGGAGAACTATGGCTACACCTTC. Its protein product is CASSLVRENYGYTF.

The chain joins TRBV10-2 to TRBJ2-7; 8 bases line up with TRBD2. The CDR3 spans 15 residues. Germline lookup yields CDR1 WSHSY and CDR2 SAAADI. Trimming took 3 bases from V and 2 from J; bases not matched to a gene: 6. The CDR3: CASSDGVAGTYEQYF. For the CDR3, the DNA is TGCGCCAGCAGTGACGGGGTAGCGGGGACCTACGAGCAGTACTTC.

The CDR3 nucleotides read TGTGCCAGCAGCCTTCCCCGGGGGTTAATGAACACTGAAGCTTTCTTT. This encodes CASSLPRGLMNTEAFF. V is TRBV7-9 and J is TRBJ1-1, with a weak D call TRBD1 (5 bases). V gave up 5 bases and J gave up 0 bases, with 16 bases separating them. Germline V gene lookup returns CDR1 SEHNR and CDR2 FQNEAQ (reference sequence). The CDR3 contains 16 residues.

CDR3 amino acids: CASSSESRNQPQHF. For the CDR3, the DNA is TGTGCCAGCAGCTCGGAATCAAGAAATCAGCCCCAGCATTTT. V and J are TRBV5-6 and TRBJ1-5; D is uncertain. Trimming took off 3 bases at V and 4 bases at J, with 11 bases between the two ends. The CDR3 extends over 14 amino acids. Germline V CDR1 and CDR2: SGHDT, YYEEEE.

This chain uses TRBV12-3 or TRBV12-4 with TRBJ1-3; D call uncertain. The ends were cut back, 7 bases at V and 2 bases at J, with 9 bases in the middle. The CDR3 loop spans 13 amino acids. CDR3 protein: CASKGFPGNTIYF. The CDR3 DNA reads TGTGCCAGCAAAGGTTTCCCTGGAAACACCATATATTTT.

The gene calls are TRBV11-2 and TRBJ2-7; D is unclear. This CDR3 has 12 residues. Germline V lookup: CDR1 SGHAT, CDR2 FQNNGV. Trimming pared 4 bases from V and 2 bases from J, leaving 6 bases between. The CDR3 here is CASSYRTYEQYF. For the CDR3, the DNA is TGTGCCAGCAGCTATCGGACCTACGAGCAGTACTTC.

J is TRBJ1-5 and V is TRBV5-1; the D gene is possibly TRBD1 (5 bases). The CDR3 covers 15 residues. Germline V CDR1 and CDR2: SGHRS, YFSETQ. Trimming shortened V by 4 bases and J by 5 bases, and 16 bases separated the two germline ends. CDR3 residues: CASSIDGTGDQPQHF. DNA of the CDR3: TGCGCCAGCAGCATTGACGGGACGGGCGATCAGCCCCAGCATTTT.

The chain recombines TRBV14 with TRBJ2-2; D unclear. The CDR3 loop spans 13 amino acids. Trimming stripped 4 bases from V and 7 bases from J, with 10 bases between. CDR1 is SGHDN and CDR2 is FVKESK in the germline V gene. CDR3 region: CASSLKLIGELFF. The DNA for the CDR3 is TGTGCCAGCAGCCTCAAACTGATCGGGGAGCTGTTTTTT.

As DNA, the CDR3 is TGTGCCACCAGCAGAGGACTAGTGGAGACCCAGTACTTC. Residues: CATSRGLVETQYF. This rearrangement joins TRBV15 to TRBJ2-5, with D perhaps matching TRBD2 (6 bases). Trimming shortened V by 1 base and J by 5 bases, and 8 bases separated the two germline ends. CDR1 is LNHNV, CDR2 YYDKDF, per germline (reference sequence). This CDR3 comprises 13 residues.